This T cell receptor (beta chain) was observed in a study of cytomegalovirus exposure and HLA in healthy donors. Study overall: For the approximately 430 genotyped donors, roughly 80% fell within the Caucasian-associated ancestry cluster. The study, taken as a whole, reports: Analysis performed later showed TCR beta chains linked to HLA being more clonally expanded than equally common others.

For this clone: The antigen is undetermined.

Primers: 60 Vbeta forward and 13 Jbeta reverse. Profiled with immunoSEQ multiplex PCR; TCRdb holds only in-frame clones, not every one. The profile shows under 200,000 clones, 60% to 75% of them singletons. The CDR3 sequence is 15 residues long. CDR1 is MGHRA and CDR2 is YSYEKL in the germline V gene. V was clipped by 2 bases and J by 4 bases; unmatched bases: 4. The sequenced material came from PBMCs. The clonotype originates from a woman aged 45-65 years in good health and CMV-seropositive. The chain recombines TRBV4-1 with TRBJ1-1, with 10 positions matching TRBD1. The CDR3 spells CASSQSGQGRTEAFF. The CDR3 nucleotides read TGCGCCAGCAGCCAATCGGGACAGGGGCGCACTGAAGCTTTCTTT.